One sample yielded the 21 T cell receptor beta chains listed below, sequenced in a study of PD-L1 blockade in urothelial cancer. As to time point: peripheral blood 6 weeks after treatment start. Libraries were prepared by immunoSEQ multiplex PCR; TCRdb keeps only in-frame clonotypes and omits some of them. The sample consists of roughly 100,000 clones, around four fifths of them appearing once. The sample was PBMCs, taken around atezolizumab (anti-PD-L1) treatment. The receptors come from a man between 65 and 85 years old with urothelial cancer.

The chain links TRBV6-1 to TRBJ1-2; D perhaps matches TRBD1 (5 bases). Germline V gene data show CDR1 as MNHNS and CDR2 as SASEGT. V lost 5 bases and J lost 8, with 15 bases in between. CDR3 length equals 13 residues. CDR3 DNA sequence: TGTGCCAGCAGTCTCCATCAGGGATACGGCTACACCTTC. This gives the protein CASSLHQGYGYTF.

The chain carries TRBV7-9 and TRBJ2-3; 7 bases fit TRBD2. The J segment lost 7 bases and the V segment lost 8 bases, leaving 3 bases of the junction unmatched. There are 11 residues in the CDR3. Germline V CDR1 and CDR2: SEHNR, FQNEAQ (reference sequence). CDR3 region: CASGGGNTQYF. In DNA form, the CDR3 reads TGTGCCAGCGGGGGGGGGAATACGCAGTATTTT.

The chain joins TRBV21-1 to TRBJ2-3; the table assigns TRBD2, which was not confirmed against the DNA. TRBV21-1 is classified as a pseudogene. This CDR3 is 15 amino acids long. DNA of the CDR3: TGTGCCAGCAGCAAAGCTAGCGGGAGCCCAGATACGCAGTATTTT. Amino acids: CASSKASGSPDTQYF.

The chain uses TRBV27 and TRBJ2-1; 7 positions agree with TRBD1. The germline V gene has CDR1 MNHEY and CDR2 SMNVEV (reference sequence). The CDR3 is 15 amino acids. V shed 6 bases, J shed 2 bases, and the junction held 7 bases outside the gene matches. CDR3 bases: TGTGCCAGCAGGCCCCTGGACAGGCCCTACAATGAGCAGTTCTTC. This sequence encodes CASRPLDRPYNEQFF.

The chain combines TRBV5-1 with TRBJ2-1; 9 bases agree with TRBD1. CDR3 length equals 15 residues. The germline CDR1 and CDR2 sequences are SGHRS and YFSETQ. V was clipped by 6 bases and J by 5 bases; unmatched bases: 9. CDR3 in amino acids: CASIAGTGRNNEQFF. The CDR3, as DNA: TGCGCCAGCATCGCCGGGACAGGGCGTAACAATGAGCAGTTCTTC.

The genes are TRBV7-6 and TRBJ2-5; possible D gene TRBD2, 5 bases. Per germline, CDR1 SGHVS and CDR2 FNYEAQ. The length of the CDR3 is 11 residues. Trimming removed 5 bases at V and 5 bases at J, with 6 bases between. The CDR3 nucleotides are TGTGCCAGCAGCACGGGGGAGACCCAGTACTTC. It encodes CASSTGETQYF. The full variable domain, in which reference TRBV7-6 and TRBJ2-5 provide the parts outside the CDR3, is GAGVSQSPRYKVTKRGQDVALRCDPISGHVSLYWYRQALGQGPEFLTYFNYEAQQDKSGLPNDRFSAERPEGSISTLTIQRTEQRDSAMYRCASSTGETQYFGPGTRLLVL.

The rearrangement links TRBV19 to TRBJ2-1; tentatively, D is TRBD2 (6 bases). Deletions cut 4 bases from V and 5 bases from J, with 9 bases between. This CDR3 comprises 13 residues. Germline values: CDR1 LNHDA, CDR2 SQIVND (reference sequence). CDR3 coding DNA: TGTGCCAGTAGTACCGGGGGAAACAATGAGCAGTTCTTC. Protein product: CASSTGGNNEQFF.

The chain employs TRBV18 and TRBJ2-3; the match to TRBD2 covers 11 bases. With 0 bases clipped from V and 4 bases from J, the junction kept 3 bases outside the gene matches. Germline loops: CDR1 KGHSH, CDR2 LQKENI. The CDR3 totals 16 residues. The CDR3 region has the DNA TGTGCCAGCTCACCACCCGCTAGCGGGAGGTCAGATACGCAGTATTTT. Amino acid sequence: CASSPPASGRSDTQYF.

The DNA of the CDR3 is TGTGCCAGCAGTAATTTCGGGTCTGGGTCACCCCTCCACTTT. Protein sequence: CASSNFGSGSPLHF. This rearrangement joins TRBV25-1 to TRBJ1-6; no clear D gene. V lost 5 bases, J lost 10 bases, and 15 bases lay in between. This CDR3 has 14 amino acids. Germline V lookup: CDR1 MGHDK, CDR2 SYGVNS.

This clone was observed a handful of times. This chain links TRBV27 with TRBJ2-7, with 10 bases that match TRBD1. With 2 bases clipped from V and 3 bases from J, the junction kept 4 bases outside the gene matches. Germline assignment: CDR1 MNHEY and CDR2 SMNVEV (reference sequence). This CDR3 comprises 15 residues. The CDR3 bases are TGTGCCAGCAGTTTAAGACAGGGGGCCGGCTACGAGCAGTACTTC. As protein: CASSLRQGAGYEQYF.

CDR3 in DNA: TGTGCCAGCAGGTCGGAACTAGCGGTCTACGAGCAGTACTTC. Amino acids: CASRSELAVYEQYF. The V call is TRBV6-1, the J call TRBJ2-7; 8 bases match TRBD2. CDR3 length: 14 residues. V was clipped by 6 bases and J by 3 bases; unmatched bases: 7. Germline CDR1 reads MNHNS; CDR2 reads SASEGT.

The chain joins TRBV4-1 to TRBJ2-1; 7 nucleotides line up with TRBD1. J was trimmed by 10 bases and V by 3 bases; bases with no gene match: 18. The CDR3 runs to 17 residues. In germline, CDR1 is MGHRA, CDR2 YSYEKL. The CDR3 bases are TGCGCCAGCAGCCATCCCGGACAGGCCCCCTCTACCAGGGAGCAGTTCTTC. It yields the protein CASSHPGQAPSTREQFF.

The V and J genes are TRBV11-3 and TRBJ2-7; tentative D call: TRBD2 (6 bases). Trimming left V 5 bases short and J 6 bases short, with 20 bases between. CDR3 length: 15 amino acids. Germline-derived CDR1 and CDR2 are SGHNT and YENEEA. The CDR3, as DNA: TGTGCCAGCAGCCCCCGCGGGACGTCCTCCGGCGAGCAGTACTTC. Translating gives CASSPRGTSSGEQYF.

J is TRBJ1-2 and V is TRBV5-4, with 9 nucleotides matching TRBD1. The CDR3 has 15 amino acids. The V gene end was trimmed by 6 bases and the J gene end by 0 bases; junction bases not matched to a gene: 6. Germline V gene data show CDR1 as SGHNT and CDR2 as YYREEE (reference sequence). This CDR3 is CASKSGQGSNYGYTF. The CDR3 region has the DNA TGTGCCAGCAAGTCAGGACAGGGGTCTAACTATGGCTACACCTTC.

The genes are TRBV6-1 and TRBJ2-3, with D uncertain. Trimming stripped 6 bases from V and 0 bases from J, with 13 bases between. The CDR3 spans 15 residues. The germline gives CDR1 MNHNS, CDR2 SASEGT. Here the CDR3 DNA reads TGTGCCAGCAGCCCGGTGATAACTAGCACAGATACGCAGTATTTT. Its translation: CASSPVITSTDTQYF.

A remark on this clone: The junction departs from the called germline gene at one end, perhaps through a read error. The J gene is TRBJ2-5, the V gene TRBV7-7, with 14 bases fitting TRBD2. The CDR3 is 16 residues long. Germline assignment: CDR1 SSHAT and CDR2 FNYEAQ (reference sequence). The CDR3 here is CASSPGTSGSEETQYF. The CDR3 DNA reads TGTGCTAGCAGCCCCGGGACTAGCGGGAGCGAAGAGACCCAGTACTTC.

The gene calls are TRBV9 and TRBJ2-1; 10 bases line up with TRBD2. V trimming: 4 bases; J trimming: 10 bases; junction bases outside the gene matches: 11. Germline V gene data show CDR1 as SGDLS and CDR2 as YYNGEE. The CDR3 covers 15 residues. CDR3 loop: CASSLSGGKQGEQFF. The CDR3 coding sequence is TGTGCCAGCAGCCTTAGCGGGGGGAAACAGGGGGAGCAGTTCTTC.

The CDR3 coding sequence is TGCGCCAGCAGCCTGGAGGACAGCCAAAATTCACCCCTCCACTTT. Its protein product is CASSLEDSQNSPLHF. The chain joins TRBV4-3 to TRBJ1-6, with TRBD1 as a possible D gene (6 bases). Looked up from germline, CDR1 is LGHNA and CDR2 is YSLEER. The CDR3 spans 15 residues. V lost 4 bases to trimming and J lost 7 bases, with 14 bases between them.

CDR3 in amino acids: CASSLESGAGNTIYF. Here the CDR3 DNA reads TGTGCCAGCAGCTTAGAGTCCGGGGCTGGAAACACCATATATTTT. This chain links TRBV7-9 with TRBJ1-3; D is undetermined. V dropped 1 base and J dropped 2 bases, with 9 bases sitting between them. CDR1 SEHNR and CDR2 FQNEAQ come from the germline V gene (reference sequence). The CDR3 is 15 residues long.

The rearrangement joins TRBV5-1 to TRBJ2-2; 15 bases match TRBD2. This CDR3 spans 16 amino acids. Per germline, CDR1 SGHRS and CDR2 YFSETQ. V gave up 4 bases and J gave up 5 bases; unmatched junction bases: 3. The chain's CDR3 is CASSIGTSGGTGELFF. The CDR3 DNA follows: TGCGCCAGCAGCATTGGGACTAGCGGGGGGACCGGGGAGCTGTTTTTT.

CDR3 DNA sequence: TGTGCCAGCAGCGTGGGGACAGGAGATACGCAGTATTTT. This translates into CASSVGTGDTQYF. The chain has TRBV9 and TRBJ2-3; TRBD1 agrees at 8 bases. V shed 2 bases, J shed 5 bases, and the junction held 1 base outside the gene matches. Germline V lookup: CDR1 SGDLS, CDR2 YYNGEE. The CDR3 length is 13 residues.